A selection of T cell receptor beta chains follows, all from one sample in a study of blood T cell repertoires in COVID-19. TCRdb's copy holds only in-frame clones and misses some; the assay was immunoSEQ multiplex PCR. The sample shows around 25,000 clones, 89% of them seen only once. Sequenced material: peripheral blood. Every receptor here comes from a human donor in a cohort sampled during active COVID-19. The CDR3 runs from the conserved cysteine through the conserved F or W. The D gene is left open where the match is weak. Not every row has a clone size; where given, it reads once, few, many or a size class.

>TRBJ2-7|TRBV27|TRBD2|.
CASSPDRGTSGSGFEQYF
TGTGCCAGCAGTCCCGACCGGGGGACTAGCGGGAGTGGGTTCGAGCAGTACTTC
>TRBJ1-2|TRBV27|TRBD1|.
CASSLVPGQGGGNYGYTF
TGTGCCAGCAGTTTAGTCCCGGGACAGGGGGGGGGAAACTATGGCTACACCTTC
>TRBJ2-1|TRBV18|.|.
CASSPPNRAANEQFF
TGTGCCAGCTCACCACCGAACAGGGCGGCAAATGAGCAGTTCTTC
>TRBJ2-2|TRBV6-1|TRBD1|.
CASSSGQVYTGELFF
TGTGCCAGCAGTTCAGGACAGGTTTACACCGGGGAGCTGTTTTTT
>TRBJ1-4|TRBV19|TRBD1|.
CASSIEIPRGLATNEKLFF
TGTGCCAGTAGTATAGAAATCCCGAGGGGGCTCGCAACTAATGAAAAACTGTTTTTT
>TRBJ2-7|TRBV7-2|TRBD2|.
CASSLTSGGTYEQYF
TGTGCCAGCAGCCTCACTAGCGGGGGTACCTACGAGCAGTACTTC
>TRBJ1-5|TRBV6-1|.|.
CASSVSWTARGQPQHF
TGTGCCAGCAGTGTTTCCTGGACAGCCCGGGGTCAGCCCCAGCATTTT
>TRBJ1-1|TRBV29-1|.|.
CSVWGLNTEAFF
TGCAGCGTTTGGGGGCTGAACACTGAAGCTTTCTTT
>TRBJ1-1|TRBV6-5|TRBD1|.
CASSLRQGARTEAFF
TGTGCCAGCAGTCTTAGACAGGGGGCGCGTACTGAAGCTTTCTTT
>TRBJ1-1|TRBV11-2|.|once
CASSLVGGTEAFF
TGTGCCAGCAGCTTAGTCGGAGGGACTGAAGCTTTCTTT
>TRBJ2-7|TRBV7-9|TRBD2|.
CASSGLVQYF
TGTGCCAGCAGCGGACTAGTACAGTACTTC
>TRBJ1-3|TRBV5-5|.|.
CASSATSSGTGNTIYF
TGTGCCAGCAGCGCAACATCTTCAGGGACTGGAAACACCATATATTTT
>TRBJ2-6|TRBV19|TRBD1|.
CASNPLDRGDSGANVLTF
TGTGCCAGTAACCCCCTGGACAGGGGGGATTCTGGGGCCAACGTCCTGACTTTC
>TRBJ2-1|TRBV7-9|TRBD2|.
CASSSPLTRLASYNEQFF
TGTGCCAGCAGCTCCCCCCTGACCAGACTAGCGAGCTACAATGAGCAGTTCTTC
>TRBJ2-5|TRBV29-1|.|.
CSVDGGSGSGETQYF
TGCAGCGTTGACGGCGGTAGTGGCTCTGGAGAGACCCAGTACTTC
>TRBJ1-1|TRBV30|.|.
CAWTAKHVPETEAFF
TGTGCCTGGACCGCCAAACACGTTCCGGAGACTGAAGCTTTCTTT
>TRBJ2-3|TRBV3-1/TRBV3-2|TRBD2|.
CASSHYGTRGTDTQYF
TGTGCCAGCAGCCATTACGGGACTAGGGGCACAGATACGCAGTATTTT
>TRBJ2-5|TRBV24-1|.|.
CATSDPAGVETQYF
TGTGCCACCAGTGACCCCGCCGGGGTTGAGACCCAGTACTTC
>TRBJ2-7|TRBV27|TRBD1|.
CASRHGGQAYEQYF
TGTGCCAGCAGGCATGGGGGACAGGCCTACGAGCAGTACTTC
>TRBJ2-7|TRBV15|.|.
CATSERPLGGGSYEQYF
TGTGCCACCAGCGAACGACCTCTCGGGGGTGGGTCCTACGAGCAGTACTTC
>TRBJ1-2|TRBV11-2|TRBD1|.
CASSLMPVGTGVGYGYTF
TGTGCCAGCAGCTTAATGCCAGTGGGGACAGGGGTGGGCTATGGCTACACCTTC
>TRBJ2-2|TRBV5-4|.|.
CASSFEVSGTGELFF
TGTGCCAGCAGCTTCGAGGTCAGTGGCACCGGGGAGCTGTTTTTT
>TRBJ1-6|TRBV29-1|.|.
CSVKQGNNSPLHF
TGCAGCGTTAAACAGGGCAATAATTCACCCCTCCACTTT
>TRBJ1-6|TRBV6-1|.|.
CASSEIPGNNSPLHF
TGTGCCAGCAGTGAAATTCCTGGCAATAATTCACCCCTCCACTTT
>TRBJ2-1|TRBV24-1|TRBD2|.
CATGGPGLAGNNEQFF
TGTGCCACAGGTGGACCGGGACTAGCGGGCAACAATGAGCAGTTCTTC
>TRBJ2-2|TRBV5-4|TRBD1|once
CASSFQGARAGELFF
TGTGCCAGCAGCTTTCAGGGGGCGAGGGCCGGGGAGCTGTTTTTT
>TRBJ2-2|TRBV27|TRBD2|.
CASSLRRGGDTGELFF
TGTGCCAGCAGTTTGCGGCGGGGGGGTGACACCGGGGAGCTGTTTTTT
>TRBJ2-1|TRBV3-1/TRBV3-2|TRBD1|.
CASSPKGQRGEQFF
TGTGCCAGCAGCCCGAAGGGACAGCGCGGTGAGCAGTTCTTC
>TRBJ1-4|TRBV2|.|.
CASIGTFLAQGGEKLFF
TGTGCCAGCATTGGGACATTCTTGGCCCAAGGCGGTGAAAAACTGTTTTTT
>TRBJ1-5|TRBV2|.|.
CASSEQGLNQPQHF
TGTGCCAGCAGTGAACAGGGGCTAAATCAGCCCCAGCATTTT
>TRBJ2-6|TRBV5-4|TRBD2|.
CASSPGGLAGANVLTF
TGTGCCAGCAGCCCGGGGGGGTTGGCTGGGGCCAACGTCCTGACTTTC
>TRBJ2-5|TRBV5-1|TRBD1|.
CASSSGQGGGSSLETQYF
TGCGCCAGCAGCTCGGGACAGGGGGGCGGTTCAAGCCTTGAGACCCAGTACTTC
>TRBJ2-1|TRBV19|.|.
CASSILGPGSYNEQFF
TGTGCCAGTAGTATATTGGGGCCAGGATCCTACAATGAGCAGTTCTTC
>TRBJ1-6|TRBV30|.|.
CAWRGGAVNSPLHF
TGTGCCTGGAGAGGGGGGGCGGTTAATTCACCCCTCCACTTT
>TRBJ2-7|TRBV10-1|TRBD1|.
CASSPRDRGYEQYF
TGCGCCAGCAGTCCCCGGGACAGGGGGTACGAGCAGTACTTC
>TRBJ1-5|TRBV10-3|.|.
CATMMDSLSNQPQHF
TGTGCCACAATGATGGACAGCCTTAGCAATCAGCCCCAGCATTTT
>TRBJ1-3|TRBV2|.|.
CASGALSGNTIYF
TGTGCCAGCGGGGCCCTCTCTGGAAACACCATATATTTT
>TRBJ2-1|TRBV2|TRBD2|.
CASSEIEAWTSGGSYNEQFF
TGTGCCAGCAGTGAAATCGAGGCGTGGACTAGCGGGGGGTCCTACAATGAGCAGTTCTTC
>TRBJ2-1|TRBV28|TRBD1|.
CASKKPGQGANEQFF
TGTGCCAGCAAAAAACCGGGACAGGGGGCAAATGAGCAGTTCTTC
>TRBJ2-7|TRBV28|.|.
CASSSDGTYEQYF
TGTGCCAGCTCGTCGGACGGGACCTACGAGCAGTACTTC
>TRBJ2-1|TRBV6-5|.|.
CASSYGANNEQFF
TGTGCCAGCAGTTACGGGGCGAACAATGAGCAGTTCTTC
>TRBJ1-3|TRBV4-1|.|.
CASSQSTGSGNTIYF
TGCGCCAGCAGCCAAAGTACAGGATCCGGAAACACCATATATTTT
>TRBJ1-2|TRBV2|TRBD1|once
CASNLGQGIGYTF
TGTGCCAGCAACCTAGGACAGGGGATTGGCTACACCTTC
>TRBJ1-5|TRBV9|.|.
CASGRGNQPQHF
TGTGCCAGCGGGCGGGGCAATCAGCCCCAGCATTTT